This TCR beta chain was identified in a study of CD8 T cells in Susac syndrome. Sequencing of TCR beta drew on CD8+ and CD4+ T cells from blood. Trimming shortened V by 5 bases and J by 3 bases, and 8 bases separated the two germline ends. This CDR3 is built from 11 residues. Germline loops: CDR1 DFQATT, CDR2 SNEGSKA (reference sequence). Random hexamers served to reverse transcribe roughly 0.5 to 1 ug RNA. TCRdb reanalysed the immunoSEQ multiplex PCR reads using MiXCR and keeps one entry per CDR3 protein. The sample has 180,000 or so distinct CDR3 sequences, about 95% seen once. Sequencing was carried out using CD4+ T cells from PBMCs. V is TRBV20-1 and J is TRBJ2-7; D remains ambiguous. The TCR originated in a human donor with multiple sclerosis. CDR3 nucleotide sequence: TGCAGTGCTGGCCCCTACTACGAGCAGTACTTC. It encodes CSAGPYYEQYF.